The text below deals with one T cell receptor beta chain. Its specificity is not known. The germline V and J ends were trimmed by 5 bases and 6 bases, with 9 bases remaining between them. Germline CDR1 DFQATT, CDR2 SNEGSKA (reference sequence). The CDR3 length is 11 residues. This record belongs to a study of cytomegalovirus exposure and HLA in healthy donors. Overall study context: Inside one of the first data releases sat about 85 million unique TCRs taken from HLA-typed donors.

Overall study results and limits: In vitro, a few CMV-associated chains proved specific for CMV antigens. It has been reported that TCR beta sequences accurately predicted the HLA-A and HLA-B alleles of most subjects. Some highly shared sequence variants likely arose as a pipeline artifact.

The PCR had 60 Vbeta and 13 Jbeta primers. TCRdb's table, derived via immunoSEQ multiplex PCR, lists solely in-frame clones and lacks some. The record lists around 110,000 clones, of which the ten most abundant hold 5.5% to 8%. What was sequenced was PBMCs. The chain is built from TRBV20-1 and TRBJ2-3; D might be TRBD1 (5 bases). The TCR originated in a man between 35 and 55 years old in good health and CMV-seropositive. The CDR3 loop reads CSALRQDTQYF. The DNA for the CDR3 is TGCAGTGCTCTCAGACAGGATACGCAGTATTTT.